One and the same sample provided the 29 T cell receptor beta chains below, sequenced in a study of graft-versus-host responses after intestinal transplantation. The plating included roughly 200,000 irradiated, violet-dye-labeled stimulator cells together with roughly 200,000 CFSE-labeled responder cells. Using immunoSEQ multiplex PCR, the repertoire was profiled, and TCRdb retains in-frame clones only, with some absent. The sample records over 15,000 clones, approximately 37% being singletons. This specimen consisted of alloreactive CD8+ T cells from a mixed lymphocyte reaction culture, obtained before intestinal transplant. Subset described: CFSE-low proliferating T cells sorted from approximately 6-day pre-transplant mixed lymphocyte reaction (GvH or HvG direction). The receptors were gathered from a human patient who received an intestinal transplant.

By its share, this clone is medium-sized. The V and J genes are TRBV27 and TRBJ2-7; TRBD2 matches 10 bases. The length of the CDR3 is 16 residues. V shed 5 bases and J 3 bases; nucleotides not matched to a gene: 10. Germline assignment: CDR1 MNHEY and CDR2 SMNVEV (reference sequence). The CDR3 protein is CASSPLSTSGIYEQYF. The CDR3 DNA follows: TGTGCCAGCAGTCCCCTGTCCACTAGCGGGATCTACGAGCAGTACTTC.

The chain carries TRBV14 and TRBJ1-2, with TRBD1 identical over 8 bases. From germline, CDR1 is SGHDN and CDR2 FVKESK. The CDR3 is made up of 18 amino acids. V lost 2 bases, J lost 4 bases, and 15 bases stayed unmatched. DNA of the CDR3: TGTGCCAGCAGCCAAAGGCCCCCTGAGGACAGGGCCGTCTATGGCTACACCTTC. This codes for CASSQRPPEDRAVYGYTF.

The chain couples TRBV28 to TRBJ1-6; 8 nucleotides align to TRBD1. This CDR3 comprises 19 residues. The junction had 17 bases not matched to a gene; V was cut back by 6 bases and J by 4 bases. CDR1 and CDR2 from the germline V gene are MDHEN and SYDVKM. The CDR3 DNA reads TGTGCCAGCAGGCTACCGGGGCAGGGGGCCCGTCTTTATAATTCACCCCTCCACTTT. Translation gives CASRLPGQGARLYNSPLHF.

The J gene is TRBJ1-1, the V gene TRBV11-1; the D is unclear. V was trimmed by 1 base and J by 3 bases, leaving 0 bases between them. Looked up from germline, CDR1 is SGHAT and CDR2 is FQDESV (reference sequence). The CDR3 has 11 residues. The CDR3 sequence is CASSLDTEAFF. Here the CDR3 DNA reads TGTGCCAGCAGCTTAGACACTGAAGCTTTCTTT.

The chain combines TRBV6-5 with TRBJ2-7; the match to TRBD2 covers 9 bases. Germline V gene data show CDR1 as MNHEY and CDR2 as SVGAGI. The CDR3 spans 15 residues. V dropped 0 bases and J dropped 5; count of bases not matched to a gene: 5. CDR3 DNA: TGTGCCAGCAGTTACTCCCTAGCGGGATTTGACGAGCAGTACTTC. Amino acid sequence: CASSYSLAGFDEQYF.

This clone has only a few counts. This chain uses TRBV27 with TRBJ2-7, with 7 bases that match TRBD1. Germline V gives CDR1 MNHEY, CDR2 SMNVEV (reference sequence). The CDR3 consists of 13 residues. Losses at the gene ends were 5 bases for V and 4 bases for J; bases not matched to a gene: 5. The CDR3 spells CASSQGQYYEQYF. The CDR3 DNA reads TGTGCCAGCAGTCAGGGACAGTATTACGAGCAGTACTTC.

The chain carries TRBV4-1 and TRBJ1-1; the D gene is possibly TRBD1 (5 bases). Germline CDR1 is MGHRA and CDR2 is YSYEKL. Trimming took 0 bases from V and 6 from J, leaving 20 bases between them. The CDR3 has 17 residues. CDR3 DNA: TGCGCCAGCAGCCAAGATGCCCTCCTGGGACCTCGCGCTGAAGCTTTCTTT. Its translation is CASSQDALLGPRAEAFF.

The chain joins TRBV7-3 to TRBJ1-2; D is unclear. The germline V and J ends were trimmed by 2 bases and 5 bases, with 6 bases remaining between them. CDR1 and CDR2 from the germline V gene are SGHTA and FQGTGA. This CDR3 spans 12 amino acids. The CDR3 reads CASSLRWYGYTF. As DNA, the CDR3 is TGTGCCAGCAGCTTACGCTGGTATGGCTACACCTTC.

The chain is built from TRBV7-9 and TRBJ2-1; no reliable D call. CDR1 and CDR2 from the germline V gene are SEHNR and FQNEAQ (reference sequence). V was clipped by 3 bases and J by 3 bases, with 18 bases between them. This CDR3 spans 17 amino acids. The CDR3 reads CASSFQVLLSYYNEQFF. Written as DNA, the CDR3 is TGTGCCAGCAGCTTTCAGGTTCTTTTGTCCTACTACAATGAGCAGTTCTTC.

The chain couples TRBV6-5 to TRBJ2-3; D not certain. The ends were cut back, 2 bases at V and 2 bases at J, with 2 bases in the middle. This CDR3 is built from 12 residues. Germline CDR1 and CDR2: MNHEY and SVGAGI. CDR3 amino acids: CASSYNTDTQYF. The CDR3, as DNA: TGTGCCAGCAGTTACAACACAGATACGCAGTATTTT.

V gene TRBV5-1 combines with J gene TRBJ2-3; weak D call: TRBD2 (5 bases). Germline V CDR1 and CDR2: SGHRS, YFSETQ. V was trimmed by 4 bases and J by 3 bases, leaving 6 bases between them. The CDR3 is 12 residues long. The CDR3 protein is CASSRGTDTQYF. CDR3 DNA: TGCGCCAGCAGCCGGGGAACAGATACGCAGTATTTT.

In DNA, the CDR3 is TGTGCCAGCAACGAGAAACAGGGGGCCCGGGAGACCCAGTACTTC. Translating gives CASNEKQGARETQYF. The chain couples TRBV28 to TRBJ2-5, with 9 bases identical to TRBD1. Germline V lookup: CDR1 MDHEN, CDR2 SYDVKM. The CDR3 extends over 15 amino acids. Trimming cost V 7 bases and J 5 bases; bases outside gene matches: 11.

This chain joins TRBV27 and TRBJ2-1; no reliable D call. CDR3 length: 16 residues. Germline V lookup: CDR1 MNHEY, CDR2 SMNVEV (reference sequence). Trimming pared 1 base from V and 3 bases from J, leaving 13 bases between. CDR3: CASSLLVSLGYNEQFF. The CDR3 coding sequence is TGTGCCAGCAGTTTATTGGTTAGCCTAGGCTACAATGAGCAGTTCTTC.

The chain has TRBV5-6 and TRBJ2-7; D not certain. The CDR3 consists of 13 residues. From germline, CDR1 is SGHDT and CDR2 YYEEEE. Trimming took 2 bases from V and 3 from J, leaving 9 bases between them. The DNA of the CDR3 is TGTGCCAGCAGCTTCCACGGGCACTACGAGCAGTACTTC. Translation: CASSFHGHYEQYF.

This clone showed up just a few times. The V and J genes are TRBV15 and TRBJ1-2; 7 nucleotides match TRBD1. This CDR3 region has 16 residues. Looked up from germline, CDR1 is LNHNV and CDR2 is YYDKDF (reference sequence). The J segment lost 4 bases and the V segment lost 3 bases, leaving 11 bases of the junction unmatched. CDR3: CATSSNPGQPFYGYTF. The DNA of the CDR3 is TGTGCCACCAGCAGCAACCCGGGACAGCCATTCTATGGCTACACCTTC.

The rearrangement uses TRBV23-1 and TRBJ2-7, with D possibly being TRBD1 (6 bases). TRBV23-1 is an ORF for which the function is uncertain. This CDR3 comprises 17 residues. Between the trimmed V and J ends, which lost 2 bases and 5 bases, there was a span of 22 bases. The CDR3 coding sequence is TGCGCCAGCAGTCAACCGCGAGGGGGAAGGGGCCTGAACGAGCAGTACTTC. Translated: CASSQPRGGRGLNEQYF.

The chain recombines TRBV19 with TRBJ2-7; 8 bases fit TRBD1. The V segment lost 2 bases and the J segment 3 bases; nucleotides outside the gene matches: 3. The CDR3 sequence is 14 residues long. CDR1 LNHDA and CDR2 SQIVND come from the germline V gene (reference sequence). The CDR3 loop is CASSIQGASYEQYF. The CDR3 nucleotides read TGTGCCAGTAGTATACAGGGGGCAAGCTACGAGCAGTACTTC.

The chain combines TRBV9 with TRBJ2-2, with TRBD2 as a possible D gene (5 bases). The V gene lost 3 bases and the J gene lost 3 bases, with 15 bases spanning the gap. Germline CDR1 SGDLS, CDR2 YYNGEE. CDR3 size: 16 residues. The CDR3 nucleotides read TGTGCCAGCAGCGGAACGGGGTTTTGGTACACCGGGGAGCTGTTTTTT. Translation: CASSGTGFWYTGELFF.

The chain carries TRBV7-9 and TRBJ2-1, with TRBD2 matching over 8 bases. This CDR3 is built from 13 residues. The V gene's germline CDR1 is SEHNR and CDR2 FQNEAQ (reference sequence). J gave up 14 bases and V 5 bases, and 11 bases lay outside the gene matches. CDR3 protein: CASSVVWGTRKFF. Here the CDR3 DNA reads TGTGCCAGCAGCGTAGTGTGGGGGACTAGAAAGTTCTTC.

Comments on this clone: The germline gene is not matched at one end of the junction; a read error may be the cause. The rearrangement links TRBV4-1 to TRBJ1-5, with 8 bases matching TRBD1. Germline V CDR1 and CDR2: MGHRA, YSYEKL. The CDR3 spans 16 residues. For the CDR3, the DNA is TGTGCCAGCAGCCAAGAATCGGCAGGGGGCTATCAGCCCCAGCATTTT. Protein product: CASSQESAGGYQPQHF.

This clone was detected only a few times. The chain uses TRBV2 and TRBJ1-5; tentatively, D is TRBD1 (6 bases). CDR3 length equals 14 residues. Germline CDR1 and CDR2: SNHLY and FYNNEI. Trimming stripped 7 bases from V and 2 bases from J, with 12 bases between. CDR3 region: CASIHRDRNQPQHF. As DNA, the CDR3 is TGTGCCAGCATCCACAGGGACCGCAATCAGCCCCAGCATTTT.

There are a few counts of this clone. The chain has TRBV5-5 and TRBJ2-5; perhaps TRBD1 as D (5 bases). The CDR3 has 15 amino acids. V was shortened by 3 bases and J by 6 bases, with 18 bases between the two germline ends. Germline CDR1 SGHKS, CDR2 YYEKEE (reference sequence). As DNA, the CDR3 is TGTGCCAGCAGCTGGTCAGGGCTGACCCTACAGACCCAGTACTTC. It encodes CASSWSGLTLQTQYF.

The sample holds many counts of this clone. The chain is built from TRBV9 and TRBJ2-7, with TRBD2 identical over 8 bases. J was trimmed by 1 base and V by 10 bases; bases with no gene match: 10. Germline V gives CDR1 SGDLS, CDR2 YYNGEE. The CDR3 spans 14 residues. The CDR3 reads CASSTGGPSYEQYF. CDR3 DNA sequence: TGTGCCTCTTCGACGGGGGGGCCTTCCTACGAGCAGTACTTC.

The chain recombines TRBV21-1 with TRBJ1-5; TRBD1 reflects the table's D call only, with no check against the DNA. TRBV21-1 is annotated as a pseudogene. The CDR3 sequence is 20 residues long. For the CDR3, the DNA is TGTGCCAGCAGCAAAAAGTTGAGGACAGGACCTGGTTTGGGCAATCAGCCCCAGCATTTT. Amino acids: CASSKKLRTGPGLGNQPQHF.

For this clone: A junction boundary mismatches the germline segment, possibly from a read error. The sample contains more than one DNA sequence encoding this CDR3. The rearrangement uses TRBV4-1 and TRBJ2-7; 14 bases align to TRBD2. Germline V gene lookup returns CDR1 MGHRA and CDR2 YSYEKL. CDR3 size: 15 residues. The chain's CDR3 is CASSQGLAGGYEQYF. The CDR3 DNA is TGTGCCAGCAGCCAAGGACTAGCGGGAGGCTACGAGCAGTACTTC.

In this sample, this clone turned up a few times. This sequence joins TRBV27 and TRBJ1-5; 8 bases are shared with TRBD1. The CDR3 sequence is 14 residues long. V shed 5 bases and J 1 base; nucleotides not matched to a gene: 1. CDR1 and CDR2 from the germline V gene are MNHEY and SMNVEV (reference sequence). The CDR3 loop reads CASSRQGSNQPQHF. CDR3 bases: TGTGCCAGCAGTAGACAGGGGAGCAATCAGCCCCAGCATTTT.

There are a few counts of this clone. This chain joins TRBV6-1 and TRBJ2-3; the D is unclear. The CDR3 extends over 13 amino acids. Germline loops: CDR1 MNHNS, CDR2 SASEGT. Between the trimmed V and J ends, which lost 7 bases and 4 bases, there was a span of 12 bases. The chain's CDR3 is CASTRSLPDTQYF. The CDR3 DNA reads TGTGCCAGCACCCGGAGCCTACCAGATACGCAGTATTTT.

This clone was observed a handful of times. The CDR3 is CAWSGTSATDTQYF. In DNA, the CDR3 is TGTGCCTGGAGTGGGACTAGCGCAACAGATACGCAGTATTTT. V is TRBV30 and J is TRBJ2-3; 9 bases align to TRBD2. Unmatched junction bases numbered 2, after V lost 1 base and J lost 3 bases. The CDR3 has 14 amino acids. Germline V gives CDR1 GTSNPN, CDR2 SVGIG (reference sequence).

The chain is built from TRBV7-2 and TRBJ2-7; 9 bases align to TRBD1. From germline, CDR1 is SGHTA and CDR2 FQGNSA. V shed 2 bases, J shed 3 bases, and the junction held 5 bases outside the gene matches. The CDR3 consists of 15 residues. The CDR3 here is CASSLSWDRDYEQYF. CDR3 in DNA: TGTGCCAGCAGCTTATCTTGGGACAGGGACTACGAGCAGTACTTC.